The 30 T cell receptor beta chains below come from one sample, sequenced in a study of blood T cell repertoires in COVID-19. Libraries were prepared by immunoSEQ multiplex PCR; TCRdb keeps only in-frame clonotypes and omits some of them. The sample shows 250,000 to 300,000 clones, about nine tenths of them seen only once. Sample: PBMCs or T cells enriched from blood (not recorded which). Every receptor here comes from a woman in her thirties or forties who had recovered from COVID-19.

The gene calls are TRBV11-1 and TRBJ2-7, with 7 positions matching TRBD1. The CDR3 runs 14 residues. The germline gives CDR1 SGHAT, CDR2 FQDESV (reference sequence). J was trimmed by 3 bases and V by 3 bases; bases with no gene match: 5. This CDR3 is CASSFGTADYEQYF. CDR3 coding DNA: TGTGCCAGCAGCTTCGGGACAGCCGACTACGAGCAGTACTTC.

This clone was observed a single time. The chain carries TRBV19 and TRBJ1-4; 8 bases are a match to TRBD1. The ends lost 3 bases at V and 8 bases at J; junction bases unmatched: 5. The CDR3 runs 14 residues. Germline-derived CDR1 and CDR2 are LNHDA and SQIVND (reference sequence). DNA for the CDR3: TGTGCCAGTAGTATCCAGGGGGCAGGAGAAAAACTGTTTTTT. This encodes CASSIQGAGEKLFF.

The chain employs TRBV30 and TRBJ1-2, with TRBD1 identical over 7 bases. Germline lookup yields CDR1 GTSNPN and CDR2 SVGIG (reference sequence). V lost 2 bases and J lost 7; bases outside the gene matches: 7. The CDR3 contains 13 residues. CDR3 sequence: CAWSRDSVGGYTF. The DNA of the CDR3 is TGTGCCTGGAGTAGGGACAGCGTCGGTGGCTACACCTTC.

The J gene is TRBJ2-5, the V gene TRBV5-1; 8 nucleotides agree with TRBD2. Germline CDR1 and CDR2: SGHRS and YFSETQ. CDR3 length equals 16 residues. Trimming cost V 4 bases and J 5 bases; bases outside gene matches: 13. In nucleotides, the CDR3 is TGCGCCAGCAGCCGCACTAGCGGCAGCAGATCGGAGACCCAGTACTTC. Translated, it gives CASSRTSGSRSETQYF.

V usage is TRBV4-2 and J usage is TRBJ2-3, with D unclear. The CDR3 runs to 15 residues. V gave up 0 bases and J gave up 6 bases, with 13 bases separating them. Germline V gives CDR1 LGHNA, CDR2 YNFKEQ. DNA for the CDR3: TGTGCCAGCAGCCAAGAAGCTCTGCCGGTGGATACGCAGTATTTT. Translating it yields CASSQEALPVDTQYF.

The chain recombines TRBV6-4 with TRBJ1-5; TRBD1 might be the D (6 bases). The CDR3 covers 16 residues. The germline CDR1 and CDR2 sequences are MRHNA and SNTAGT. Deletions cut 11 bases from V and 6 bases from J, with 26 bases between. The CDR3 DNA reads TGTGCCTTAAGAGTGTCCGGGCAGGGGCCCCCTCAGCCCCAGCATTTT. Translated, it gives CALRVSGQGPPQPQHF.

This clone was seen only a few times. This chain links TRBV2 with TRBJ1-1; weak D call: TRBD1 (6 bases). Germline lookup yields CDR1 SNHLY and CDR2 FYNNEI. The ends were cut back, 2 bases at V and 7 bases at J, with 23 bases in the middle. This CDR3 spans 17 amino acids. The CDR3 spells CASSEIPAFSGAIEAFF. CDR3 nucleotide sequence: TGTGCCAGCAGTGAAATTCCCGCTTTTTCAGGGGCGATTGAAGCTTTCTTT.

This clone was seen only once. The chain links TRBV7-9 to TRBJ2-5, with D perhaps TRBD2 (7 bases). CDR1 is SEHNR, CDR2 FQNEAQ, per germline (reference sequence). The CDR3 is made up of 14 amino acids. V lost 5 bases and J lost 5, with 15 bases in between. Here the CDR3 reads CASSPPAGAETQYF. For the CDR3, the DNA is TGTGCCAGCAGCCCTCCGGCGGGGGCCGAGACCCAGTACTTC.

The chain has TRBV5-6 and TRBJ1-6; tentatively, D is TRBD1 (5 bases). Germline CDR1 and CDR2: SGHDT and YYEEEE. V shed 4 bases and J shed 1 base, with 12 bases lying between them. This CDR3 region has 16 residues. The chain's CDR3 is CASSVRGGSYNSPLHF. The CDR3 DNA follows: TGTGCCAGCAGCGTCCGCGGGGGATCCTATAATTCACCCCTCCACTTT.

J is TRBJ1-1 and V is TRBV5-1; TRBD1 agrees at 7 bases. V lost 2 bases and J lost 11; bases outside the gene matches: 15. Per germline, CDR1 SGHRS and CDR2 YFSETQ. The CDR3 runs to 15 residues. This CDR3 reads CASSLGSQGGPGAFF. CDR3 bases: TGCGCCAGCAGCTTAGGCTCCCAGGGGGGCCCGGGGGCTTTCTTT.

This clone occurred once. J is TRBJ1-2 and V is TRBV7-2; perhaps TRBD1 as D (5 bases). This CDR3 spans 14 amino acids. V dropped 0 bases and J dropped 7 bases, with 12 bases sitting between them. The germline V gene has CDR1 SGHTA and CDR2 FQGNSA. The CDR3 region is CASSLAGVGAGYTF. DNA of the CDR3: TGTGCCAGCAGCTTAGCAGGTGTAGGGGCTGGCTACACCTTC. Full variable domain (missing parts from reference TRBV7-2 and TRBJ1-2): GAGVSQSPSNKVTEKGKDVELRCDPISGHTALYWYRQSLGQGLEFLIYFQGNSAPDKSGLPSDRFSAERTGGSVSTLTIQRTQQEDSAVYLCASSLAGVGAGYTFGSGTRLTVV.

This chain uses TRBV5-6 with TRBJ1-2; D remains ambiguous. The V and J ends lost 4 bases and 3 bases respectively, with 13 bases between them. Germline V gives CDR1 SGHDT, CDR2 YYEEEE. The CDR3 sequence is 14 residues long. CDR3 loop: CASSRAGVDYGYTF. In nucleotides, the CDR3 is TGTGCCAGCAGCAGAGCGGGCGTGGACTATGGCTACACCTTC.

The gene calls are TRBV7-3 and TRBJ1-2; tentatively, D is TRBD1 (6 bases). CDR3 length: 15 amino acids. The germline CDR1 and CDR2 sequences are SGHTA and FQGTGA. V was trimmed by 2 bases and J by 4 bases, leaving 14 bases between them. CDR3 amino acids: CASSLGSGTPYGYTF. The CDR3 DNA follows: TGTGCCAGCAGCTTAGGGTCCGGGACACCCTATGGCTACACCTTC. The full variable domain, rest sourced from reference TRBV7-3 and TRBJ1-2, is GAGVSQTPSNKVTEKGKYVELRCDPISGHTALYWYRQSLGQGPEFLIYFQGTGAADDSGLPNDRFFAVRPEGSVSTLKIQRTERGDSAVYLCASSLGSGTPYGYTFGSGTRLTVV.

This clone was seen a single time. CDR3 sequence (DNA): TGTGCCAGCAGTTACGGAAACAGGGAACCCCTCCACTTT. Amino acid sequence: CASSYGNREPLHF. This sequence joins TRBV6-5 and TRBJ1-6, with D possibly matching TRBD1 (6 bases). Germline values: CDR1 MNHEY, CDR2 SVGAGI. This CDR3 comprises 13 residues. Trimming took off 2 bases at V and 12 bases at J, with 11 bases between the two ends.

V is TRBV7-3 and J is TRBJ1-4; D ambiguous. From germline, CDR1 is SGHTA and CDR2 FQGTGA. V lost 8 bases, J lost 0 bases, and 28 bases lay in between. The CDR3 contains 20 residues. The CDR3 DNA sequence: TGTGCCAGCTATGCTTCCCCCGGGAATGCCCAAACGTCAACTAATGAAAAACTGTTTTTT. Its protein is CASYASPGNAQTSTNEKLFF.

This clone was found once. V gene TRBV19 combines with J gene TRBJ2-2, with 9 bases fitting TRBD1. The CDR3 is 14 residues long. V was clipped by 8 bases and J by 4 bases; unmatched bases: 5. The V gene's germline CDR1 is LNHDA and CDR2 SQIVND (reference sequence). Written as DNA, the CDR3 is TGTGCCAGTGCGGACAGGGGAATCACCGGGGAGCTGTTTTTT. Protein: CASADRGITGELFF. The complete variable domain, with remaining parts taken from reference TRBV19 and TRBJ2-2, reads DGGITQSPKYLFRKEGQNVTLSCEQNLNHDAMYWYRQDPGQGLRLIYYSQIVNDFQKGDIAEGYSVSREKKESFPLTVTSAQKNPTAFYLCASADRGITGELFFGEGSRLTVL.

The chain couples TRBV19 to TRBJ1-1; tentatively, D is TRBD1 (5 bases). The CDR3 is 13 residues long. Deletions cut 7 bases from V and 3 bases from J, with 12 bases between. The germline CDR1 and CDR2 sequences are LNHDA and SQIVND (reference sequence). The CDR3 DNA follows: TGTGCCAGTACCTACGACAGAGACACTGAAGCTTTCTTT. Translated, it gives CASTYDRDTEAFF.

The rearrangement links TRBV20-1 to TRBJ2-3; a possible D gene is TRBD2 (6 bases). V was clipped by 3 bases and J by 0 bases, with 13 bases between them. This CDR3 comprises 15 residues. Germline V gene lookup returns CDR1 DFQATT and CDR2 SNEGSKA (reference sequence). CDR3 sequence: CSASRWEASTDTQYF. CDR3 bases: TGCAGTGCTAGTCGGTGGGAGGCGAGCACAGATACGCAGTATTTT.

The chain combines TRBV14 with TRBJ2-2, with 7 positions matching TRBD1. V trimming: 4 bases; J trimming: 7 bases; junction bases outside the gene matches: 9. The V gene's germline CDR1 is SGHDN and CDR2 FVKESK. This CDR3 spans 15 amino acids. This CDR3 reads CASSPLDRWSGELFF. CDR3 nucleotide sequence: TGTGCCAGCAGCCCTCTGGACAGGTGGAGCGGGGAGCTGTTTTTT.

For the CDR3, the DNA is TGCGCCAGCAGCCTCCTAGCGGGAGTGAGCTCCTACAATGAGCAGTTCTTC. Its protein is CASSLLAGVSSYNEQFF. V is TRBV5-1 and J is TRBJ2-1, with 10 bases identical to TRBD2. From germline, CDR1 is SGHRS and CDR2 YFSETQ. The CDR3 loop spans 17 amino acids. Germline trimming cut 4 bases from V and 0 bases from J; bases unmatched to any gene: 7.

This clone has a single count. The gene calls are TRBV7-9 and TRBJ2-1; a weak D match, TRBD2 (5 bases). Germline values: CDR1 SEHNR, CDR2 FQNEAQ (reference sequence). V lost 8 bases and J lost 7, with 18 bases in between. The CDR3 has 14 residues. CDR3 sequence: CASHVRGPRNEQFF. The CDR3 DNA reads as TGTGCCAGCCACGTCCGAGGGCCGAGGAATGAGCAGTTCTTC.

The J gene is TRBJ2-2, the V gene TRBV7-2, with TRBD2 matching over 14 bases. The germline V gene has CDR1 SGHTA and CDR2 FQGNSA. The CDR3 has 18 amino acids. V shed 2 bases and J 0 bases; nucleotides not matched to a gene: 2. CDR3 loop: CASSLRTSGGSNTGELFF. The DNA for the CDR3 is TGTGCCAGCAGCTTAAGGACTAGCGGGGGGTCGAACACCGGGGAGCTGTTTTTT.

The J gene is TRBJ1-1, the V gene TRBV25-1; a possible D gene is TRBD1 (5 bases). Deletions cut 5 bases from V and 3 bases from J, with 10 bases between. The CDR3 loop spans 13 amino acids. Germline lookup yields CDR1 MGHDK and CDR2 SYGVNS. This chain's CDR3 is CASSLAGDTEAFF. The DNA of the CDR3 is TGTGCCAGCAGTCTCGCGGGGGACACTGAAGCTTTCTTT.

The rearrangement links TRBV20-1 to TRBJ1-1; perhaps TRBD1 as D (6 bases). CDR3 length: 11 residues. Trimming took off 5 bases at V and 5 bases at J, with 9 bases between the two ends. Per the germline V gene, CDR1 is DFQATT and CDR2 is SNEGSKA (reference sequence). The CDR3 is CSAVRGTEAFF. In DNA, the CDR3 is TGCAGTGCTGTAAGGGGGACTGAAGCTTTCTTT.

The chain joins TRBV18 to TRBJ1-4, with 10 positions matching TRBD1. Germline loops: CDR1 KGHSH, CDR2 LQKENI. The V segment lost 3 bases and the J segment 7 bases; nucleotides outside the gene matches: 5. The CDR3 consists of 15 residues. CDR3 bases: TGTGCCAGCTCACCGGGGACAGGGGCGAGTGAAAAACTGTTTTTT. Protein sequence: CASSPGTGASEKLFF.

The CDR3 region has the DNA TGCGCCAGCAGCCAAGAAGGCGGGCGGTGGGAGGGCGAGACCCAGTACTTC. Protein sequence: CASSQEGGRWEGETQYF. The genes are TRBV4-1 and TRBJ2-5; the match to TRBD2 covers 7 bases. Germline V gene lookup returns CDR1 MGHRA and CDR2 YSYEKL. The length of the CDR3 is 17 residues. Trimming took 0 bases from V and 5 from J; bases not matched to a gene: 12.

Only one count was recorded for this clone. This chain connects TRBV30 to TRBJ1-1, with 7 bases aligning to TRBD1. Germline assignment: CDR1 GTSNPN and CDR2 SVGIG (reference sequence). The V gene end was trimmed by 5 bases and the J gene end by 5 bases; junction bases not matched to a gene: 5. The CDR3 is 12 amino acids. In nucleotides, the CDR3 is TGTGCCTGGGACAGGGAGGGGACTGAAGCTTTCTTT. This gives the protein CAWDREGTEAFF.

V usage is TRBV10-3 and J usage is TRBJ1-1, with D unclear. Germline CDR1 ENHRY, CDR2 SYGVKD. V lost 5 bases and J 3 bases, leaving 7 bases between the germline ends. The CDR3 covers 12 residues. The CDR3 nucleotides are TGTGCCATCAGTTCGGAGTACACTGAAGCTTTCTTT. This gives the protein CAISSEYTEAFF.

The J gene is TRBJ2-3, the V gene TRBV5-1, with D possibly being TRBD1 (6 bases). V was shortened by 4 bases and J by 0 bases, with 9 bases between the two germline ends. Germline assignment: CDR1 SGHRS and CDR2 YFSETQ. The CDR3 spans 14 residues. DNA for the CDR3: TGCGCCAGCAGCGAGGGACAAAGCACAGATACGCAGTATTTT. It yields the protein CASSEGQSTDTQYF.

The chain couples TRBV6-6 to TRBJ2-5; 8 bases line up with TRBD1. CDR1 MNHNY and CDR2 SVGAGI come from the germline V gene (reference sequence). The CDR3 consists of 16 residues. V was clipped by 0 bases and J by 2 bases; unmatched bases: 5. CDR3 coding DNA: TGTGCCAGCAGTTACTCGAGGACAGGGCGTCAAGAGACCCAGTACTTC. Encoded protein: CASSYSRTGRQETQYF.